This T cell receptor (beta chain) was identified in a study of shared T cell receptors in the human thymus. Libraries were prepared by immunoSEQ multiplex PCR; TCRdb keeps only in-frame clonotypes and omits some of them. The sample has 700,000 or so clones, 70% to 90% seen once. Looked up from germline, CDR1 is PRHDT and CDR2 is FYEKMQ (reference sequence). CDR3 size: 17 residues. V shed 4 bases and J 3 bases; nucleotides not matched to a gene: 11. A further study also used this sample, focusing on human thymus T cells. That paper notes: During corrective heart surgery, resections were taken, and the thymus tissue came from them.

The sample taken for sequencing was thymocytes. This receptor was identified in a girl in the first two years of life with a congenital heart defect. This chain uses TRBV13 with TRBJ1-1, with 10 bases matching TRBD1. CDR3 amino acids: CASSSTGGGVGYTEAFF. The CDR3 DNA follows: TGTGCCAGCAGCTCGACAGGGGGCGGGGTGGGGTACACTGAAGCTTTCTTT.